This T cell receptor beta chain originates from a study of CD8+ T cells in alopecia areata. About the research overall: It was oral tofacitinib, at 5 to 10 mg twice daily, that treated patients received. Whole-study results and caveats: Scalp samples also contribute reads from the resident alphabeta T cells found in normal skin. Researchers report lesional scalp, most notably alopecia totalis/universalis, outstripped normal scalp in clonality. Against the mouse data, patients shared TCRs less clearly, possibly for HLA reasons.

With regard to this clone: Its target is unknown.

The sequencing template was cDNA reverse transcribed from extracted RNA. Clones were read by immunoSEQ multiplex PCR, and TCRdb kept only the in-frame ones, dropping some. The table includes about 150,000 clones, 87% detected once. The CDR3 totals 13 residues. In germline, CDR1 is SGHNT, CDR2 YYREEE (reference sequence). The V gene is TRBV5-4, the J gene TRBJ2-5, with 7 bases identical to TRBD1. The J call may be wrong; the DNA end is better matched by TRBJ2-7. This TCR was recovered from a human donor with alopecia areata. The source material was CD8+ T cells sorted from blood, sampled at week 0. In DNA, the CDR3 is TGTGCCAGCAAAGACCAGGGGGTTAGCGAGCAGTACTTC. Residues: CASKDQGVSEQYF.